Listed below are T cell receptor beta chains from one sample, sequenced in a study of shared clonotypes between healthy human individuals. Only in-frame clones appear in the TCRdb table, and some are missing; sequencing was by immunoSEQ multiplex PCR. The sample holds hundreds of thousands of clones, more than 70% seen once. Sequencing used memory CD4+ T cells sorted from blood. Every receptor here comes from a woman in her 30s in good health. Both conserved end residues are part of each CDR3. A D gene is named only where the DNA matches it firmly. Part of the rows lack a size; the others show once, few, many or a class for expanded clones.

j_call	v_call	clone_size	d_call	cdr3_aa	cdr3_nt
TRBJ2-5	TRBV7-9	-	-	CASSQWSGTQYF	TGTGCCAGCAGCCAGTGGTCCGGGACCCAGTACTTC
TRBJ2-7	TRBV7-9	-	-	CASSLDSVGREQYF	TGTGCCAGCAGCTTAGATAGCGTCGGGCGCGAGCAGTACTTC
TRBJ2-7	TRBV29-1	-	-	CSVEVGALSYEQYF	TGCAGCGTTGAAGTGGGGGCCCTCTCCTACGAGCAGTACTTC
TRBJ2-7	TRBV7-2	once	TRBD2	CASSLGTSETYEQYF	TGTGCCAGCAGCTTGGGGACTAGCGAGACCTACGAGCAGTACTTC
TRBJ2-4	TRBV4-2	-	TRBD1	CASGLGTDGVIQYF	TGTGCCAGCGGACTGGGGACAGACGGTGTCATTCAGTACTTC
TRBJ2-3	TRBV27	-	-	CASSLFSARDGNTQYF	TGTGCCAGCAGTTTATTTTCAGCGCGGGACGGGAACACGCAGTATTTT
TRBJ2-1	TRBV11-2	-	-	CASSLDGGPYNEQFF	TGTGCCAGCAGCTTAGATGGGGGGCCCTACAATGAGCAGTTCTTC
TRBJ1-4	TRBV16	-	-	CASSQSGAPKLFF	TGTGCCAGCAGCCAATCGGGGGCACCGAAACTGTTTTTT
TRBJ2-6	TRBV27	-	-	CASSFYGSGANVLTF	TGTGCCAGCAGTTTTTACGGGTCTGGGGCCAACGTCCTGACTTTC
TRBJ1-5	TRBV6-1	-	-	CASSRDRSSNQPQHF	TGTGCCAGCAGCAGAGACAGGAGTAGCAATCAGCCCCAGCATTTT
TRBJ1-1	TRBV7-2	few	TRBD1	CASSKDRVGNTEAFF	TGTGCCAGCAGCAAAGACAGGGTTGGAAACACTGAAGCTTTCTTT
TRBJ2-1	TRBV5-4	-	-	CASSLARDPSCNEQFF	TGTGCCAGCAGCTTGGCCCGGGACCCCTCTTGCAATGAGCAGTTCTTC
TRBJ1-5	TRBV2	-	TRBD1	CASSVRGGHSNQPQHF	TGTGCCAGCAGTGTCCGAGGGGGCCATAGCAATCAGCCCCAGCATTTT
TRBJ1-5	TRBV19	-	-	CASSIGREWIAGHNQPQHF	TGTGCCAGTAGTATCGGCAGGGAGTGGATCGCGGGACATAATCAGCCCCAGCATTTT
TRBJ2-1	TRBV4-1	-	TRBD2	CASSPGSGSTSYNEQFF	TGCGCCAGCAGCCCAGGCAGCGGGAGTACATCCTACAATGAGCAGTTCTTC
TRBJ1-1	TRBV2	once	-	CASSESGFRMNTEAFF	TGTGCCAGCAGTGAATCGGGATTCCGGATGAACACTGAAGCTTTCTTT
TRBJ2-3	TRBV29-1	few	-	CSVKRTEVDTQYF	TGCAGTGTTAAACGGACGGAGGTAGATACGCAGTATTTT
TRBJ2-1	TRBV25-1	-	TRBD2	CASSDPTSGGEINEQFF	TGTGCCAGCAGTGACCCGACCTCGGGAGGCGAGATCAATGAGCAGTTCTTC
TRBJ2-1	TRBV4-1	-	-	CASSPTISSYNEQFF	TGCGCCAGCAGCCCGACTATCTCCTCCTACAATGAGCAGTTCTTC
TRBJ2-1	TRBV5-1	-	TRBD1	CASSSDRVNEQFF	TGCGCCAGCAGCTCCGACAGGGTCAATGAGCAGTTCTTC
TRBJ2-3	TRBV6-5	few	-	CASSYSLTHISDTQYF	TGTGCCAGCAGTTACTCGCTAACGCACATCAGCGATACGCAGTATTTT
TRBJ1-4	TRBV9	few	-	CASSVDGGPSEKLFF	TGTGCCAGCAGCGTAGATGGGGGTCCGAGTGAAAAACTGTTTTTT
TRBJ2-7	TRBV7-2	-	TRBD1	CASSWGQTYEQYF	TGTGCCAGCAGCTGGGGACAGACCTACGAGCAGTACTTC
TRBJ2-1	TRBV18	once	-	CASSPRMREGDNEQFF	TGTGCCAGCTCACCAAGAATGAGGGAGGGGGACAATGAGCAGTTCTTC
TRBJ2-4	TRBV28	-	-	CASGRELNIQYF	TGTGCCAGCGGACGAGAACTAAACATTCAGTACTTC
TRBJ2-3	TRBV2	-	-	CASRSGGAGNTDTQYF	TGTGCCAGCCGGTCAGGGGGAGCGGGAAATACAGATACGCAGTATTTT
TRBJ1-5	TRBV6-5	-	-	CASSLDRYQPQHF	TGTGCCAGCAGTCTAGACCGGTATCAGCCCCAGCATTTT
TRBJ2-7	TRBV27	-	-	CASTPVRGSYEQYF	TGTGCCAGCACCCCGGTAAGGGGATCCTACGAGCAGTACTTC
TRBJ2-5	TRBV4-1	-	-	CASSQGHKPRQETQYF	TGCGCCAGCAGCCAAGGACATAAGCCCCGACAAGAGACCCAGTACTTC
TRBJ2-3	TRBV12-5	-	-	CASGLSSTGTSTDTQYF	TGTGCTAGTGGTTTGTCCTCTACTGGAACTAGCACAGATACGCAGTATTTT
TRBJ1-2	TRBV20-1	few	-	CSARYDYGYTF	TGCAGTGCTAGGTACGACTATGGCTACACCTTC
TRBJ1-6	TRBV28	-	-	CASSLPRRVMTPLHF	TGTGCCAGCAGTTTACCCCGACGGGTTATGACACCCCTCCACTTT
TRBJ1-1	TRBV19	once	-	CASRKDGQNTEAFF	TGTGCCAGTAGAAAAGACGGTCAGAACACTGAAGCTTTCTTT
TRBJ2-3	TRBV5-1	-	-	CASSATGLGADTQYF	TGCGCCAGCAGCGCAACAGGGCTTGGGGCAGATACGCAGTATTTT
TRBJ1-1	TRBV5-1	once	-	CASSWDPPRMATEAFF	TGCGCCAGCAGCTGGGACCCACCCAGAATGGCCACTGAAGCTTTCTTT
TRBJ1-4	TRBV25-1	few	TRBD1	CASSERQGGEKLFF	TGTGCCAGCAGTGAAAGACAGGGTGGCGAAAAACTGTTTTTT
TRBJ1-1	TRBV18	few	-	CASSPRTANTEAFF	TGTGCCAGCTCACCCAGGACAGCTAACACTGAAGCTTTCTTT
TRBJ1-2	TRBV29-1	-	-	CSVERVAYGYTF	TGCAGCGTTGAACGGGTGGCCTATGGCTACACCTTC
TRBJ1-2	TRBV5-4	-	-	CASSLVGTPYGYTF	TGTGCCAGCAGCTTAGTCGGGACTCCCTATGGCTACACCTTC
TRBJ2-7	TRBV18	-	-	CASSTRGRLGEQYF	TGTGCCAGCTCAACCCGTGGGAGACTGGGAGAGCAGTACTTC
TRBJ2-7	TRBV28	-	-	CASSLGQKEQYF	TGTGCCAGCAGTCTAGGACAAAAAGAGCAGTACTTC
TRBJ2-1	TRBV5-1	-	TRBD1	CASSMVVSTGPNEQFF	TGCGCCAGCAGCATGGTTGTGTCGACAGGGCCTAATGAGCAGTTCTTC
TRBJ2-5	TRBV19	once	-	CASSTRGRETQYF	TGTGCCAGTAGTACCCGGGGCCGGGAGACCCAGTACTTC
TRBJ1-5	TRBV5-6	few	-	CASSLYMSSDSNQPQHF	TGTGCCAGCAGCTTGTATATGTCATCAGATAGCAATCAGCCCCAGCATTTT
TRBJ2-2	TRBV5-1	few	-	CASSLGGRTGELFF	TGCGCCAGCAGCTTGGGAGGGAGGACCGGGGAGCTGTTTTTT